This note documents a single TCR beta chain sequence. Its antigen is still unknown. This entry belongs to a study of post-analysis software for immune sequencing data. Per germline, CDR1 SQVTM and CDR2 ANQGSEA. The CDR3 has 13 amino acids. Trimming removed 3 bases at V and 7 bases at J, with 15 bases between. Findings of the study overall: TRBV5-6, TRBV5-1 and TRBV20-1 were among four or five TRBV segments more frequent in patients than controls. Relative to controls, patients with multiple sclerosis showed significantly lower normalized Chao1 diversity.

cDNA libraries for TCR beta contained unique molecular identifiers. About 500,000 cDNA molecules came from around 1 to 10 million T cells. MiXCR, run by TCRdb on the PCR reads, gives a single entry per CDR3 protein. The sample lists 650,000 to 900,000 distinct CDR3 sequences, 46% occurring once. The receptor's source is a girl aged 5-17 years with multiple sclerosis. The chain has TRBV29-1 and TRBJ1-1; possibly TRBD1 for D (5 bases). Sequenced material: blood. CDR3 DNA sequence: TGCAGCGTTGAGCCGCCAGGGAGCGTTGAAGCTTTCTTT. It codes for CSVEPPGSVEAFF.